This T cell receptor (beta chain) originates from a study of beta chain features in type 1 diabetes. Every bit of the isolated RNA underwent reverse transcription, so sequencing read expressed TCRB transcripts. Repertoires were generated with immunoSEQ multiplex PCR, while TCRdb's copy carries only in-frame clones and drops some. In the table there are 120,000 to 150,000 clones, approximately 9.8% of which are singletons. Only a few counts were recorded for this clone. Its antigen is as yet unknown. The CDR3 runs to 15 residues. The V and J ends lost 4 bases and 14 bases respectively, with 25 bases between them. Germline CDR1 is SGHRS and CDR2 is YFSETQ. Every donor provided one heparinised blood draw, which averaged around 120 mL. Based on CD45RO/CCR7/CD25/CD127/CD95/CD27, CD4+ regulatory, stem cell-like memory, naive and central memory cells were sorted. Whole-study findings and limits: Among type 1 diabetes patients, VDJ junctions had fewer insertions and more deletions.

This TCR derives from a woman in her forties in good health. The chain has TRBV5-1 and TRBJ2-1; D is possibly TRBD1 (6 bases). Sequencing used central memory CD4+ T cells from blood. The CDR3: CASSDARQETLKKFF. The DNA for the CDR3 is TGCGCCAGCAGCGATGCCCGACAGGAAACTTTGAAGAAGTTCTTC.